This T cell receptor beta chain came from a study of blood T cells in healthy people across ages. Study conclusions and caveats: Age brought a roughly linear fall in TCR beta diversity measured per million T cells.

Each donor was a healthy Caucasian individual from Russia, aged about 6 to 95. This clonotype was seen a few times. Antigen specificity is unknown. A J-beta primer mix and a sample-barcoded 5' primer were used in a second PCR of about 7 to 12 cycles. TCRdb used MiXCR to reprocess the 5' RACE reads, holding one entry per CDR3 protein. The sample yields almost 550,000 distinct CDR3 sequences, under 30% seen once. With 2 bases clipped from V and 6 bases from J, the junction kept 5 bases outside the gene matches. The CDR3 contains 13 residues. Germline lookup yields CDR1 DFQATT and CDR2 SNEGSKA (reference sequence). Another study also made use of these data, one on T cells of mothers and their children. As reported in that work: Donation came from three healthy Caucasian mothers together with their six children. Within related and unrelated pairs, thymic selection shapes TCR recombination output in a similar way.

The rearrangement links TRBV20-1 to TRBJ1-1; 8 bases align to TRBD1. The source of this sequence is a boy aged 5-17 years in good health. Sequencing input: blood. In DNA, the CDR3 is TGCAGTGCTAGAAGACAGGGGCGGCCTGAAGCTTTCTTT. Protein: CSARRQGRPEAFF.